This TCR beta chain was recovered during a study of CXCR3-negative and CXCR3-positive naive CD8 T cells. Whole-study context: Roughly 1.5 +/- 0.3 million TRB reads came from each library, giving about 135 million in total. Study conclusions and caveats: Fresh PBMCs served for most assays, and CXCR3 expression fell partially after cryopreservation. CXCR3-positive naive cells carried more hydrophobic TRB CDR3s than CXCR3-negative naive cells did.

Every subset of CD8+ T cells was sorted in triplicate at 250,000 to 350,000 cells each. Researchers prepared the TRB cDNA libraries using 5' RACE with UMI labels. TCRdb reanalyzed the 5' RACE reads, giving one entry per CDR3 protein sequence and no DNA. In all, the sample yields 50,000 to 75,000 distinct CDR3 sequences. The CDR3 is made up of 16 amino acids. Germline V lookup: CDR1 SGHDN, CDR2 FVKESK. On this clonotype itself: No antigen is known for it.

The sample was naive CXCR3- CD8+ T cells from blood. Noted subset: CD45RO-CCR7+CD27+CD95- naive CD8+ T cells lacking CXCR3 (TNR3-). This chain uses TRBV14 with TRBJ2-1; TCRdb's D call, TRBD1, is unchecked because there is no DNA. The TCR was taken from a human donor in good health. Some clones in this sample may be carry-over from other donors' samples. The CDR3 spells CASSQDKRIMGDEQFF.